Listed below are T cell receptor beta chains from one sample, sequenced in a study of blood T cell repertoires in COVID-19. TCRdb keeps only in-frame clones here, not all; method: immunoSEQ multiplex PCR. The sample lists some 260,000 clones, around 90% seen once, with nearly 6.5% in the top ten. Sequenced sample: PBMCs or T cells enriched from blood (not recorded which). These receptor sequences come from a woman in her twenties or thirties with acute COVID-19. Both conserved end residues are part of each CDR3. The D gene is left open where the match is weak. Rows may omit the clone size; those that give it use once, few, many or a size class.

clone size | D gene | J gene | V gene | CDR3 protein | CDR3 DNA
- | TRBD1 | TRBJ1-2 | TRBV7-2 | CASSRDSTAYGYTF | TGTGCCAGCAGCCGGGACAGCACGGCCTATGGCTACACCTTC
- | - | TRBJ1-5 | TRBV19 | CASRLDRSSNQPQHF | TGTGCCAGTCGCCTCGACAGGTCTAGCAATCAGCCCCAGCATTTT
- | - | TRBJ2-3 | TRBV10-2 | CASSALADTDTQYF | TGCGCCAGCAGTGCCTTAGCGGACACAGATACGCAGTATTTT
- | - | TRBJ2-7 | TRBV19 | CASSIRRGGSYEQYF | TGTGCCAGTAGTATCCGCAGGGGAGGGTCCTACGAGCAGTACTTC
once | TRBD1 | TRBJ2-7 | TRBV28 | CASWDRASYEQYF | TGTGCCAGTTGGGACAGGGCGTCCTACGAGCAGTACTTC
- | - | TRBJ1-2 | TRBV9 | CASSVAGAQGAYGYTF | TGTGCCAGCAGCGTCGCGGGGGCACAGGGTGCCTATGGCTACACCTTC
- | TRBD1 | TRBJ2-1 | TRBV27 | CASSPFGTGFHNEQFF | TGTGCCAGCAGTCCTTTCGGGACAGGGTTCCACAATGAGCAGTTCTTC
- | - | TRBJ2-7 | TRBV6-1 | CASSEASGAYEQYF | TGTGCCAGCAGTGAGGCATCCGGAGCCTACGAGCAGTACTTC
few | TRBD1 | TRBJ1-4 | TRBV6-5 | CASSPQGAGEKLFF | TGTGCCAGCAGTCCACAGGGGGCAGGGGAAAAACTGTTTTTT
few | - | TRBJ1-2 | TRBV27 | CASSSDRTYGYTF | TGTGCCAGCAGTTCCGACAGGACGTATGGCTACACCTTC
- | TRBD1 | TRBJ1-1 | TRBV9 | CASSPIDRGITEAFF | TGTGCCAGCAGCCCTATAGACAGGGGCATCACTGAAGCTTTCTTT
- | TRBD2 | TRBJ2-3 | TRBV7-3 | CASSPRTSGGKSTDTQYF | TGTGCCAGCAGCCCGAGGACTAGCGGGGGGAAAAGCACAGATACGCAGTATTTT
- | TRBD2 | TRBJ2-1 | TRBV7-9 | CASSLAGGYNEQFF | TGTGCCAGCAGCTTAGCGGGGGGGTACAATGAGCAGTTCTTC
- | TRBD1 | TRBJ1-5 | TRBV28 | CASSSTGGRQPQHF | TGTGCCAGCAGTTCGACAGGGGGCCGGCAGCCCCAGCATTTT
- | - | TRBJ1-5 | TRBV30 | CAWKGDGPQHF | TGTGCCTGGAAGGGGGATGGGCCCCAGCATTTT
- | - | TRBJ2-3 | TRBV3-1/TRBV3-2 | CASSQVRQPNSGTQYF | TGTGCCAGCAGCCAAGTTAGGCAGCCTAACTCAGGCACGCAGTATTTT
- | TRBD1 | TRBJ1-5 | TRBV28 | CASREGQTGQGQPQHF | TGTGCCAGCAGGGAAGGACAGACAGGGCAGGGTCAGCCCCAGCATTTT
- | - | TRBJ1-6 | TRBV9 | CASSGTVRQGNSPLHF | TGTGCCAGCAGCGGTACCGTCCGGCAGGGTAATTCACCCCTCCACTTT
- | - | TRBJ1-3 | TRBV7-9 | CASSLGQAWAGNTIYF | TGTGCCAGCAGCTTAGGACAGGCTTGGGCTGGAAACACCATATATTTT
- | - | TRBJ1-1 | TRBV2 | CASSESPQVNTEAFF | TGTGCCAGCAGTGAAAGTCCCCAGGTGAACACTGAAGCTTTCTTT
- | - | TRBJ1-6 | TRBV13 | CASSLGSRASPLHF | TGTGCCAGCAGCTTAGGGTCCAGGGCTTCACCCCTCCACTTT
once | - | TRBJ1-1 | TRBV29-1 | CSAGGGFGTEAFF | TGCAGCGCTGGGGGGGGCTTTGGCACTGAAGCTTTCTTT
- | TRBD1 | TRBJ1-2 | TRBV5-1 | CASSQGTGVGYGYTF | TGCGCCAGCAGCCAAGGGACAGGGGTTGGCTATGGCTACACCTTC
- | TRBD1 | TRBJ2-7 | TRBV27 | CASSEKRDRGPESFYEQYF | TGTGCCAGCAGTGAGAAAAGGGACAGGGGGCCAGAGTCTTTCTACGAGCAGTACTTC
- | TRBD2 | TRBJ2-5 | TRBV7-3 | CASSLTGGDQETQYF | TGTGCCAGCAGCTTAACGGGAGGGGATCAAGAGACCCAGTACTTC
- | TRBD2 | TRBJ2-1 | TRBV28 | CASVAPGLAWNEQFF | TGTGCCAGCGTCGCACCGGGACTAGCGTGGAATGAGCAGTTCTTC
- | - | TRBJ2-3 | TRBV7-3 | CASSFGTNTDTQYF | TGTGCCAGCAGCTTCGGTACTAACACAGATACGCAGTATTTT
few | TRBD1 | TRBJ1-1 | TRBV5-1 | CASSLNPGQGAEAFF | TGCGCCAGCAGCCTCAACCCCGGACAGGGAGCTGAAGCTTTCTTT
- | TRBD1 | TRBJ2-1 | TRBV7-6 | CASGTGTGGSEQFF | TGTGCCAGCGGAACCGGGACAGGGGGGAGTGAGCAGTTCTTC
- | TRBD1 | TRBJ2-3 | TRBV5-1 | CASSGGQGPGASTDTQYF | TGCGCCAGCAGCGGGGGACAGGGACCCGGAGCAAGCACAGATACGCAGTATTTT